This is a list of T cell receptor beta chains from one sample in a study of blood T cell repertoires in COVID-19. Sequencing used immunoSEQ multiplex PCR; TCRdb keeps in-frame clones, though not all of them. Of 60,000 to 70,000 clones listed, roughly 77% were seen once; the top ten hold roughly 14%. Specimen: peripheral blood. The receptors shown here come from a man older than 75 with acute or convalescent COVID-19. Both conserved end residues are part of each CDR3. A D gene is named only where the DNA matches it firmly. Size tells how often a clone was seen (once, few, many) or the class of an expanded clone, and some rows leave it out.

CDR3aa,CDR3nt,j_gene,d_gene,abundance,v_gene
CASRKDSSYEQYF,TGTGCCAGCAGAAAGGACAGTTCCTACGAGCAGTACTTC,TRBJ2-7,-,once,TRBV6-5
CASSLAGTGGAGNQPQHF,TGTGCCAGCAGCTTAGCGGGGACAGGGGGCGCGGGCAATCAGCCCCAGCATTTT,TRBJ1-5,TRBD1,once,TRBV7-8
CASSLAGTYNEQFF,TGTGCCAGCAGCTTAGCTGGGACTTACAATGAGCAGTTCTTC,TRBJ2-1,-,-,TRBV5-4
CASSENYGYTF,TGTGCCAGCAGCGAGAACTATGGCTACACCTTC,TRBJ1-2,-,-,TRBV6-2/TRBV6-3
CSVGGDRASLYEQYF,TGCAGCGTTGGGGGCGACAGGGCGTCCCTCTACGAGCAGTACTTC,TRBJ2-7,TRBD1,-,TRBV29-1
CASSWKGARWETQYF,TGTGCCAGCAGCTGGAAGGGGGCGCGTTGGGAGACCCAGTACTTC,TRBJ2-5,TRBD1,once,TRBV5-4
CASSAQGWSNEKLFF,TGCGCCAGCAGCGCACAGGGGTGGAGTAATGAAAAACTGTTTTTT,TRBJ1-4,TRBD1,-,TRBV4-1
CASSLQGGLLNYGYTF,TGTGCCAGCAGCCTCCAGGGAGGTCTCCTAAACTATGGCTACACCTTC,TRBJ1-2,-,-,TRBV7-8
CASSQTVNTGELFF,TGTGCCAGCAGTCAGACAGTGAACACCGGGGAGCTGTTTTTT,TRBJ2-2,-,-,TRBV2
CASSQEVTGGSWQYF,TGTGCCAGCAGCCAAGAAGTGACAGGGGGCTCGTGGCAGTACTTC,TRBJ2-7,TRBD1,-,TRBV4-2
CASSPRPQRGGPSYEQYF,TGTGCCAGCAGCCCCAGGCCTCAGCGGGGGGGACCCTCCTACGAGCAGTACTTC,TRBJ2-7,-,few,TRBV21-1
CASRNRNTEAFF,TGTGCCAGCCGAAACAGGAACACTGAAGCTTTCTTT,TRBJ1-1,-,-,TRBV28
CASSQDRGDEKLFF,TGCGCCAGCAGCCAAGACAGGGGGGATGAAAAACTGTTTTTT,TRBJ1-4,TRBD1,-,TRBV4-3
CAWAGIRSGNTIYF,TGTGCCTGGGCGGGGATCCGCTCTGGAAACACCATATATTTT,TRBJ1-3,-,-,TRBV30
CASSRDREEKLFF,TGTGCCAGCTCACGAGACAGGGAGGAAAAACTGTTTTTT,TRBJ1-4,TRBD1,-,TRBV18
CASSFFSGSAQETQYF,TGCGCCAGCAGCTTCTTTAGCGGGAGCGCTCAAGAGACCCAGTACTTC,TRBJ2-5,TRBD2,-,TRBV5-1
CASSLGQYNEQFF,TGTGCCAGCAGCTTAGGGCAGTACAATGAGCAGTTCTTC,TRBJ2-1,-,-,TRBV11-3
CSVQVGTSGRSDTQYF,TGCAGCGTTCAGGTTGGGACTAGCGGGAGGTCCGATACGCAGTATTTT,TRBJ2-3,TRBD2,-,TRBV29-1
CASSLDWDSTYEQYF,TGTGCCAGCAGCTTGGATTGGGACAGTACCTACGAGCAGTACTTC,TRBJ2-7,TRBD1,-,TRBV7-8
CASSQNRGPETQYF,TGTGCCAGCAGTCAGAACAGGGGGCCGGAGACCCAGTACTTC,TRBJ2-5,TRBD1,-,TRBV9
CASRGTSRSEQFF,TGTGCCAGCAGAGGGACTAGTAGGAGTGAGCAGTTCTTC,TRBJ2-1,TRBD2,-,TRBV28
CASSSPFTGGSSPLHF,TGTGCCAGCAGTTCGCCATTTACAGGGGGCAGTTCACCCCTCCACTTT,TRBJ1-6,TRBD1,-,TRBV6-6
CATSRDGGAGGNTIYF,TGTGCCACCAGCAGAGATGGGGGCGCGGGTGGAAACACCATATATTTT,TRBJ1-3,-,-,TRBV15
CATRIEGQKYEQYF,TGTGCCACCCGGATCGAGGGACAAAAATACGAGCAGTACTTC,TRBJ2-7,-,-,TRBV24-1
CASSLVADTEAFF,TGTGCCAGCAGCTTAGTAGCGGACACTGAAGCTTTCTTT,TRBJ1-1,-,-,TRBV11-3
CAWGGQSQSPLHF,TGTGCCTGGGGGGGACAGTCACAATCACCCCTCCACTTT,TRBJ1-6,TRBD1,few,TRBV30
CASSPTQRSTYEQYF,TGCGCCAGCAGCCCAACCCAGCGGTCGACCTACGAGCAGTACTTC,TRBJ2-7,-,few,TRBV4-1
CASRPLTGSRNTEAFF,TGTGCCAGTAGGCCCCTGACAGGGTCGAGAAACACTGAAGCTTTCTTT,TRBJ1-1,TRBD1,-,TRBV19
CSATGGSLANEQFF,TGCAGCGCTACGGGCGGGAGTCTGGCCAATGAGCAGTTCTTC,TRBJ2-1,TRBD2,-,TRBV29-1
CASSVSGQSNSPLHF,TGTGCCAGCAGCGTAAGCGGTCAGAGCAATTCACCCCTCCACTTT,TRBJ1-6,-,-,TRBV9
CASSYRGSRNEQFF,TGTGCCAGTAGTTACCGCGGGAGTCGCAATGAGCAGTTCTTC,TRBJ2-1,TRBD2,-,TRBV19
CASSVLNAGGLYGYTF,TGTGCCAGCAGCGTCCTTAACGCGGGGGGGCTCTATGGCTACACCTTC,TRBJ1-2,-,-,TRBV9
CSASPHQGTGELFF,TGCAGTGCTAGTCCCCATCAGGGCACCGGGGAGCTGTTTTTT,TRBJ2-2,-,-,TRBV20-1
CASSSRTGRSDFSYNEQFF,TGTGCCAGCAGCTCTCGGACAGGCCGCTCCGACTTCTCCTACAATGAGCAGTTCTTC,TRBJ2-1,TRBD1,few,TRBV7-9
CASKQGSEAFF,TGTGCCAGCAAACAGGGATCTGAAGCTTTCTTT,TRBJ1-1,-,-,TRBV7-9
CASSSIRRDTNYGYTF,TGTGCCAGCAGCTCGATACGCCGGGACACAAACTATGGCTACACCTTC,TRBJ1-2,-,-,TRBV5-4
CASSYGHEITYEQYF,TGTGCCAGCAGTTACGGACACGAAATCACCTACGAGCAGTACTTC,TRBJ2-7,-,-,TRBV6-5
CASSLLSGRTDTQYF,TGTGCCAGCAGCTTGCTTAGCGGTCGCACAGATACGCAGTATTTT,TRBJ2-3,-,-,TRBV5-6
CATSGQFTDTQYF,TGTGCCACCAGTGGACAGTTCACAGATACGCAGTATTTT,TRBJ2-3,-,once,TRBV24-1
CASSQDRGYEQYF,TGCGCCAGCAGCCAAGATCGAGGGTACGAGCAGTACTTC,TRBJ2-7,-,-,TRBV4-3
CASSLSAGGETQYF,TGTGCCAGCAGCTTATCAGCGGGGGGTGAGACCCAGTACTTC,TRBJ2-5,TRBD2,-,TRBV7-3
CASAKNQGTQDYEQYF,TGTGCCAGCGCGAAAAACCAGGGGACGCAGGACTACGAGCAGTACTTC,TRBJ2-7,-,-,TRBV21-1
CASRSRGQGAHEQFF,TGTGCCAGCAGATCGAGAGGACAGGGGGCACATGAGCAGTTCTTC,TRBJ2-1,TRBD1,-,TRBV28
CASSWTRNTGELFF,TGTGCCAGCAGCTGGACAAGGAACACCGGGGAGCTGTTTTTT,TRBJ2-2,-,-,TRBV11-1
CASSVVGGSYNEQFF,TGTGCCAGCAGCGTAGTGGGGGGATCCTACAATGAGCAGTTCTTC,TRBJ2-1,-,once,TRBV9
CAIRGLAGDTDTQYF,TGTGCCATCAGGGGACTAGCGGGGGACACAGATACGCAGTATTTT,TRBJ2-3,TRBD2,-,TRBV10-3
CASSLDPGDHGYTF,TGTGCCAGCAGCTTGGATCCAGGGGATCATGGCTACACCTTC,TRBJ1-2,-,-,TRBV5-4
CASSQTYRGLDGNTIYF,TGTGCCAGCAGCCAAACATACCGGGGACTGGATGGAAACACCATATATTTT,TRBJ1-3,-,-,TRBV3-1/TRBV3-2
CASSRDRENGYTF,TGTGCCAGCAGCAGGGACAGGGAAAATGGCTACACCTTC,TRBJ1-2,TRBD1,once,TRBV6-5
CASSPGGGIYGYTF,TGTGCCAGCAGCCCCGGCGGGGGGATTTATGGCTACACCTTC,TRBJ1-2,-,-,TRBV5-4
CASSPIEGGGYGYTF,TGTGCCAGCAGTCCAATCGAGGGGGGGGGCTATGGCTACACCTTC,TRBJ1-2,-,once,TRBV27
CASSEVQVNGYTF,TGTGCCAGCAGTGAGGTCCAGGTTAATGGCTACACCTTC,TRBJ1-2,-,-,TRBV2
CASSPQQGYGYTF,TGTGCCAGCTCACCCCAACAGGGTTATGGCTACACCTTC,TRBJ1-2,-,-,TRBV18
CANSAGGEQYF,TGTGCCAACTCGGCCGGGGGCGAGCAGTACTTC,TRBJ2-7,-,-,TRBV28
CASSQSLRENEQFF,TGTGCCAGCAGCCAAAGCCTGCGGGAGAATGAGCAGTTCTTC,TRBJ2-1,TRBD2,-,TRBV7-9